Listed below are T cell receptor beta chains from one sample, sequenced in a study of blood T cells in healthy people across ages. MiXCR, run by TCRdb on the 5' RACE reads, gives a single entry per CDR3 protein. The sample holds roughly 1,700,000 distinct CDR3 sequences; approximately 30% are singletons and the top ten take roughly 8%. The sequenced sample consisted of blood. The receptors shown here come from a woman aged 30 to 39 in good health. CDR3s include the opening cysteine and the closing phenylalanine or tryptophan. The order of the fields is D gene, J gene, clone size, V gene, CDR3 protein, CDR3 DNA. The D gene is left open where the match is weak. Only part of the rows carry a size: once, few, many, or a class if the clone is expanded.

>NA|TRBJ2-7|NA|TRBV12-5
CASGPLDGRYEQYF
TGTGCTAGTGGTCCCCTTGACGGTCGCTACGAGCAGTACTTC
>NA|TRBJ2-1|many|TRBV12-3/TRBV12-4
CASSLGEVNEQFF
TGTGCCAGCAGTCTAGGGGAGGTGAATGAGCAGTTCTTC
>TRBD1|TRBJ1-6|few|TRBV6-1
CASSEGWQGGPNSPLHF
TGTGCCAGCAGTGAAGGGTGGCAGGGGGGACCCAATTCACCCCTCCACTTT
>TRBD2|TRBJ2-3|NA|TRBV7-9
CASSPQAGGSTDTQYF
TGTGCCAGCAGCCCTCAGGCGGGAGGGAGCACAGATACGCAGTATTTT
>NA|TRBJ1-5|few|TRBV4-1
CASSQGRERSNQPQHF
TGCGCCAGCAGCCAAGGAAGGGAACGCAGCAATCAGCCCCAGCATTTT
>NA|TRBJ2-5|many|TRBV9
CASSVGVGQETQYF
TGTGCCAGCAGCGTAGGAGTAGGACAAGAGACCCAGTACTTC
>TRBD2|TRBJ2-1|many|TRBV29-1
CSTEREGSSYNEQFF
TGCAGCACTGAGCGGGAGGGAAGCTCCTACAATGAGCAGTTCTTC
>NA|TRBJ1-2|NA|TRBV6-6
CAIGTGVYGYTF
TGTGCCATCGGAACGGGGGTCTATGGCTACACCTTC
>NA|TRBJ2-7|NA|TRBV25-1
CASSEGGRFYEQYF
TGTGCCAGCAGTGAAGGGGGCAGGTTCTACGAGCAGTACTTC
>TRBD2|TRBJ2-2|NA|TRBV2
CASMGGALPAGELFF
TGTGCCAGCATGGGAGGGGCACTTCCAGCCGGGGAGCTGTTTTTT
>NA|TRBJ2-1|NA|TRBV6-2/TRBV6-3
CASTYRESYNEQFF
TGTGCCAGCACTTACAGGGAATCCTACAATGAGCAGTTCTTC
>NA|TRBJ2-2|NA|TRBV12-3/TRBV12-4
CASNQRVGELFF
TGTGCCAGCAACCAGCGGGTCGGGGAGCTGTTTTTT
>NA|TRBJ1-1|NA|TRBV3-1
CASSQEGRLNTEAFF
TGTGCCAGCAGCCAAGAAGGCAGGTTGAACACTGAAGCTTTCTTT
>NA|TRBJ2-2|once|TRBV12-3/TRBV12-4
CASSLFIGELFF
TGTGCCAGCAGTTTATTCATAGGGGAGCTGTTTTTT
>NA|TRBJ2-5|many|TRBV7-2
CASSLVSSWETQYF
TGTGCCAGCAGCTTAGTCTCATCGTGGGAGACCCAGTACTTC
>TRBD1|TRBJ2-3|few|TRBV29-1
CSVDRAKTDTQYF
TGCAGCGTCGACAGGGCGAAAACAGATACGCAGTATTTT
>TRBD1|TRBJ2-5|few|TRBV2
CASRIQGAQGETQYF
TGTGCCAGCAGAATACAGGGGGCGCAGGGAGAGACCCAGTACTTC
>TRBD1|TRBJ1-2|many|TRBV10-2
CASSERQGGSYGYTF
TGCGCCAGCAGTGAGCGACAGGGGGGATCCTATGGCTACACCTTC
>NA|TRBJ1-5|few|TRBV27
CASSLTQQYNQPQHF
TGTGCCAGCAGTTTAACTCAGCAGTACAATCAGCCCCAGCATTTT
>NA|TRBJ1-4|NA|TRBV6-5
CASSYSGRATNEKLFF
TGTGCCAGCAGTTACTCGGGTAGAGCAACTAATGAAAAACTGTTTTTT
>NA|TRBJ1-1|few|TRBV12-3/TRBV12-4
CASSWMGNTEAFF
TGTGCCAGCAGCTGGATGGGGAACACTGAAGCTTTCTTT
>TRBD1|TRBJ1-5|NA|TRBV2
CASDRDRDQPQHF
TGTGCCAGCGACAGGGATCGGGATCAGCCCCAGCATTTT
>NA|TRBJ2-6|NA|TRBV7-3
CASSLPGTAGANVLTF
TGTGCCAGCAGCTTACCTGGGACTGCTGGGGCCAACGTCCTGACTTTC
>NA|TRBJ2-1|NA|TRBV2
CASSEARSGSPVQFF
TGTGCCAGCAGTGAAGCGCGCTCGGGCTCCCCCGTGCAGTTCTTC
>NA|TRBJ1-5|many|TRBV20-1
CSASSGGHNQPQHF
TGCAGTGCTAGTTCGGGGGGTCACAATCAGCCCCAGCATTTT
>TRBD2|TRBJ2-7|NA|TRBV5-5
CASITYSGGDEQYF
TGTGCCAGCATCACTTACTCGGGGGGGGACGAGCAGTACTTC
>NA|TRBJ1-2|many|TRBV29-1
CSVQYRAAVYGYTF
TGCAGCGTTCAATACCGGGCCGCTGTCTATGGCTACACCTTC
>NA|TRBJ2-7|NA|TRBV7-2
CASSLALSGVGNEQYF
TGTGCCAGCAGCTTAGCCCTATCGGGTGTAGGAAACGAGCAGTACTTC
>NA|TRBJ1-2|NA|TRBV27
CASSLYWGYGYTF
TGTGCCAGCAGTTTATATTGGGGCTATGGCTACACCTTC
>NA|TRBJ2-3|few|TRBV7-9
CASSRRPVGDTQYF
TGTGCCAGCAGCCGCAGACCGGTTGGGGATACGCAGTATTTT
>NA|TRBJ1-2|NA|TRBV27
CASSPGQRYYGYTF
TGTGCCAGCAGTCCAGGACAGCGCTACTATGGCTACACCTTC
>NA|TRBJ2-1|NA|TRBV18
CASSPNGIDDEQFF
TGTGCCAGCTCACCGAATGGGATAGACGATGAGCAGTTCTTC
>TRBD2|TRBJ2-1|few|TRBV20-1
CSSQTSGNSYNEQFF
TGCAGTTCGCAGACTAGCGGGAACTCCTACAATGAGCAGTTCTTC
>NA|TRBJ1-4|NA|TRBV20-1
CSAPRDEKLFF
TGCAGTGCGCCCAGGGATGAAAAACTGTTTTTT
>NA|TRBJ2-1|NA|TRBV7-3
CASSPQGTRDIEQFF
TGTGCCAGCAGCCCCCAGGGGACAAGGGACATAGAGCAGTTCTTC
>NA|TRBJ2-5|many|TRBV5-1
CASSLGLGQETQYF
TGCGCCAGCAGCTTGGGACTCGGACAAGAGACCCAGTACTTC
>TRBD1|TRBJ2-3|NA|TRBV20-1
CSVLGRGGSATQYF
TGCAGTGTCCTGGGTCGAGGGGGCTCTGCTACGCAGTATTTT
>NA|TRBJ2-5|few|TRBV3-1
CASSLRQVQETQYF
TGTGCCAGCAGCCTACGACAGGTACAAGAGACCCAGTACTTC
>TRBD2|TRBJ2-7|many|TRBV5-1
CASRRTSEYEQYF
TGCGCCAGCAGAAGGACTAGCGAGTACGAGCAGTACTTC
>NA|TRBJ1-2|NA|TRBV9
CASSVGEGANYGYTF
TGTGCCAGCAGCGTAGGAGAGGGAGCTAACTATGGCTACACCTTC
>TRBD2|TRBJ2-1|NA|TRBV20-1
CSARLAVDYNGQFF
TGCAGTGCTAGACTAGCGGTCGATTACAATGGGCAGTTCTTC
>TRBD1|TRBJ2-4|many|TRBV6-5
CASTQGQGASIQYF
TGTGCCAGCACCCAGGGGCAGGGGGCCAGCATTCAGTACTTC
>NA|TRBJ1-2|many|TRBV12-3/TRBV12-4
CASSPVRLANYGYTF
TGTGCCAGCAGCCCCGTCCGATTAGCTAACTATGGCTACACCTTC
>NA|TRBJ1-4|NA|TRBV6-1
CASSETQGGNEKLFF
TGTGCCAGCAGTGAAACCCAGGGTGGGAATGAAAAACTGTTTTTT
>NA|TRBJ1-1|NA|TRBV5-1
CASSRNREGEAFF
TGCGCCAGCAGCAGAAACAGGGAGGGTGAAGCTTTCTTT
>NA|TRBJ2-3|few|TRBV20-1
CRLQGTDTQYF
TGCAGGCTACAGGGCACAGATACGCAGTATTTT
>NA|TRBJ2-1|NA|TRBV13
CASSQLAGTDNEQFF
TGTGCCAGCAGCCAACTAGCCGGGACAGACAATGAGCAGTTCTTC
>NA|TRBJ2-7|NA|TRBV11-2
CASRGGGDEQYF
TGTGCCTCCCGTGGGGGCGGCGACGAGCAGTACTTC
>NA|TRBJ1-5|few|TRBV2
CASSEEGASNQPQHF
TGTGCCAGCAGTGAAGAGGGCGCGAGCAATCAGCCCCAGCATTTT
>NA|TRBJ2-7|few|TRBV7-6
CASQSYEQYF
TGTGCCAGTCAGTCCTACGAGCAGTACTTC
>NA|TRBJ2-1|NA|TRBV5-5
CASSQSSGFNERFF
TGTGCCAGCAGCCAGTCGTCCGGGTTCAATGAGCGGTTCTTC
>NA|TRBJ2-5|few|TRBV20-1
CSARISTGVKTQYF
TGCAGTGCTAGAATATCGACGGGGGTAAAGACCCAGTACTTC
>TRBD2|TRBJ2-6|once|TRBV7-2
CASSPTSGLSGANVLTF
TGTGCCAGCAGCCCGACTAGCGGCCTCTCTGGGGCCAACGTCCTGACTTTC
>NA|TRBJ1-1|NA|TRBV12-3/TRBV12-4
CASSRQLIAEAFF
TGTGCCAGCAGCCGGCAGCTGATCGCTGAAGCTTTCTTT
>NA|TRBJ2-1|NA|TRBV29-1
CSVNAGYEQFF
TGCAGCGTAAATGCAGGATATGAGCAGTTCTTC
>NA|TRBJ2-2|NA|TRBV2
CASREKGVRGAGELFF
TGTGCCAGCAGGGAGAAGGGGGTCCGGGGAGCCGGGGAGCTGTTTTTT
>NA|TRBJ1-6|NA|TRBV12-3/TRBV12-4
CASCRGSHNSPLHF
TGTGCCAGCTGCAGGGGCTCACATAATTCACCCCTCCACTTT
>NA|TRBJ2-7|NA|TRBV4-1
CASSLTPSLVGNEQYF
TGCGCCAGCAGCCTAACGCCCTCCCTAGTGGGGAATGAGCAGTACTTC
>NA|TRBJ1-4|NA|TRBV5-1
CASSFDITNEKLFF
TGCGCCAGCAGCTTCGACATTACTAATGAAAAACTGTTTTTT